This T cell receptor beta chain stems from a study of technical replicates of blood from a handful of donors (dated by TCRdb to about 2017). The library was made by the immunoSEQ multiplex PCR assay. Held by TCRdb, this immuneACCESS table contains in-frame sequences only and omits some clones. Under half of the omission traces to an unresolved V gene where checked; the cause of the rest is unknown. The sample contains roughly 74,000 clones, 91% of them found a single time. The ten largest make up roughly 0.4% of the sample. A note on this clone: Its antigen specificity is not known. Per-base qualities were not stored, and no clone one base away is much larger.

CDR1 SGHNT and CDR2 YENEEA are derived from the germline V gene. V is cut by 3 bases and J by 3 bases, and the space between the germline ends is 6 bases. The CDR3 spans 12 residues, from the cysteine through the phenylalanine. Only the CDR3 DNA is retained, 36 bases long and in frame from the first base. Sequencing used T cells isolated from PBMCs. The sequence came from a human donor in good health. The chain employs TRBV11-3 and TRBJ2-7; the D gene is not confidently resolved. The sequenced DNA is TGTGCCAGCAGCTTCGACATCTACGAGCAGTACTTC. This sequence encodes CASSFDIYEQYF.